The entry that follows covers one T cell receptor (beta chain) sequence. This sample stems from a study of blood T cell repertoires in COVID-19. About the study: From the United States, Italy and Spain came samples of acute and convalescent COVID-19. PBMCs, B-cell-depleted T cells, or T cells provided the cDNA or gDNA that made up the material.

In Seattle, patients joined the study during active infection and were tracked longitudinally. The CDR3 length is 15 residues. Germline loops: CDR1 SGHTA, CDR2 FQGNSA. After removal of 5 bases from V and 3 bases from J, the junction contained 10 bases not matched to a gene. Original processing methods: Using reference gene primer amplification, nucleated cell counts were estimated. Produced via immunoSEQ multiplex PCR; TCRdb's table is partial and in-frame only. V and J calls and clone size are given by that table; D and trimming were obtained from the DNA. The sample has about 95,000 clones, around 90% seen once.

The sequenced sample was peripheral blood. This chain links TRBV7-2 with TRBJ2-7; 7 positions match TRBD2. This clonotype originated in a man between 60 and 70 years old with COVID-19, enrolled during active disease. As DNA, the CDR3 is TGTGCCAGCAGCCAGAGGGGCGGGGGACGCTACGAGCAGTACTTC. The encoded protein is CASSQRGGGRYEQYF.